This T cell receptor beta chain was profiled in a study of T cells in Graves' hyperthyroidism and ophthalmopathy. Amplification of TCR beta CDR3 regions was performed using RNA transcripts as template. HTBI primers were the set used in a first-round RT-PCR of the TCR CDR3. TCRdb re-analysed the multiplex PCR reads in MiXCR, keeping a single row per CDR3 protein. The sample has hundreds of thousands of distinct CDR3 sequences, about 15% seen once. This clonotype was recorded many times. What it binds is not known. General observations from the study: The majority of expanded thyroid clonotypes above 0.001 also appeared in blood. In simple terms, a model built on 13 V-J features told ophthalmopathy apart from stable hyperthyroidism.

Material for sequencing was blood. The source of this sequence is a woman between 40 and 50 years old with Graves' ophthalmopathy.

CDR3 amino acids: CSVGVADSYEQYF. CDR3 DNA: TGCAGCGTTGGAGTAGCGGACTCCTACGAGCAGTACTTC. The chain recombines TRBV29-1 with TRBJ2-7; possible D gene TRBD2, 6 bases. The length of the CDR3 is 13 residues. The V end lost 4 bases, the J end lost 0 bases, and 10 bases lay between the germline ends. Germline CDR1 and CDR2: SQVTM and ANQGSEA.